Sequencing of this T cell receptor beta chain was carried out in a study of radiation and T cells in renal cell carcinoma. Produced via immunoSEQ multiplex PCR; TCRdb's table is partial and in-frame only. The sample has approximately 80,000 clones, 89% seen once; the top ten hold more than 5.5%. Trimming shortened V by 0 bases and J by 4 bases, and 16 bases separated the two germline ends. The CDR3 extends over 17 amino acids. Germline V gene sequence: CDR1 SEHNR, CDR2 FQNEAQ (reference sequence). Time point given: blood 4 weeks post-SBRT, at nephrectomy. Regarding treatment: 15 Gy SBRT to primary tumor, nephrectomy 4 weeks later.

The chain links TRBV7-9 to TRBJ1-3; D is perhaps TRBD1 (5 bases). The TCR was taken from a woman between 65 and 79 years old with renal cell carcinoma. Sequenced here: blood, sampled from a patient whose treatment included radiotherapy and nephrectomy. The CDR3 DNA reads TGTGCCAGCAGCTTAGCGGGGCGAGCCACGGGGGGAAACACCATATATTTT. Encoded protein: CASSLAGRATGGNTIYF.